The rows below give T cell receptor beta chains drawn from one sample of a study of siplizumab effects on memory and regulatory T cells. The repertoire was sequenced with immunoSEQ multiplex PCR; TCRdb's copy has only in-frame clones and lacks some. The repertoire has about 69,000 clones, roughly 88% of them found once; the top ten carry 1.5% to 2%. The sample comprised Tregs sorted from blood. The origin of the receptors is a human donor in good health. Both conserved end residues are part of each CDR3. A D gene is named only where the DNA matches it firmly. Where a row states a size, it is once, few, many or the class of an expanded clone; other rows omit it.

abundance	j_gene	v_gene	d_gene	CDR3aa	CDR3nt
.	TRBJ2-7	TRBV7-2	.	CASSRDRGEQYF	TGTGCCAGCAGCAGGGACCGCGGCGAGCAGTACTTC
.	TRBJ2-7	TRBV6-1	TRBD2	CASSTRTSGVSEQYF	TGTGCCAGCAGTACCCGGACTAGCGGGGTCTCTGAGCAGTACTTC
once	TRBJ1-3	TRBV5-1	.	CASSLVWGNTIYF	TGCGCCAGCAGCTTGGTTTGGGGAAACACCATATATTTT
.	TRBJ2-2	TRBV27	.	CASRWGRGTGELFF	TGTGCCAGCAGGTGGGGCCGGGGCACCGGGGAGCTGTTTTTT
.	TRBJ2-7	TRBV30	TRBD1	CAWTGGRTHGYEQYF	TGTGCCTGGACAGGGGGCCGCACACATGGGTACGAGCAGTACTTC
.	TRBJ1-2	TRBV5-4	TRBD1	CASSADRLNYGYTF	TGTGCCAGCAGCGCGGACAGGTTAAACTATGGCTACACCTTC
.	TRBJ2-5	TRBV9	TRBD2	CASSADSGTSFMETQYF	TGTGCCAGCAGCGCCGACTCCGGGACTAGCTTTATGGAGACCCAGTACTTC
once	TRBJ2-4	TRBV20-1	.	CSAKAGEHQYF	TGCAGTGCTAAAGCAGGGGAGCATCAGTACTTC
.	TRBJ1-6	TRBV9	.	CASSVGDINSPLHF	TGTGCCAGCAGCGTAGGGGACATTAATTCACCCCTCCACTTT
.	TRBJ2-1	TRBV7-9	TRBD2	CASSSSGRVSNEQFF	TGTGCCAGCAGCTCGAGCGGGAGGGTGAGCAATGAGCAGTTCTTC
once	TRBJ2-3	TRBV30	.	CAWSRGRRTDTQYF	TGTGCCTGGAGTAGAGGGAGGCGGACAGATACGCAGTATTTT
.	TRBJ2-7	TRBV4-1	TRBD2	CASSQPILAGAYEQYF	TGCGCCAGCAGTCAACCAATATTAGCGGGAGCGTACGAGCAGTACTTC
.	TRBJ1-2	TRBV6-1	.	CASSPRGYGYTF	TGTGCCAGTTCCCCCCGGGGGTATGGCTACACCTTC
.	TRBJ2-5	TRBV19	TRBD2	CASSIRLAGVSETQYF	TGTGCCAGTAGTATAAGGCTAGCGGGAGTGAGTGAGACCCAGTACTTC
.	TRBJ2-5	TRBV5-4	.	CASSLVSQQGTQYF	TGTGCCAGCAGCCTGGTGTCGCAGCAAGGGACCCAGTACTTC
.	TRBJ2-7	TRBV10-3	.	CAISDPYSYEQYF	TGTGCCATCAGTGACCCTTATTCCTACGAGCAGTACTTC
.	TRBJ2-5	TRBV7-3	.	CASSLEGGFQETQYF	TGTGCCAGCAGCTTAGAGGGCGGGTTTCAAGAGACCCAGTACTTC
.	TRBJ2-5	TRBV11-1	.	CASSLDPGQETQYF	TGTGCCAGCAGCTTAGATCCAGGGCAAGAGACCCAGTACTTC